Presented here are 6 T cell receptor beta chains from one specimen sequenced in a study of regulatory T cells in long-lasting Graves disease. Described time point: persistent/refractory GD, antithyroid drugs over 5 years with positive TRAb. Extracted PBMC RNA gave rise to the TCR library. Construction of the TCR beta libraries employed iRepertoire HTBI primers in conjunction with Arm-PCR of CDR3 regions. TCRdb used MiXCR to reprocess the multiplex PCR reads, holding one entry per CDR3 protein. The table lists approximately 500,000 distinct CDR3 sequences, about a fifth of them singletons. The sequencing here drew on peripheral blood mononuclear cells (PBMCs), taken when the disease was refractory, from a patient treated with antithyroid drugs. Receptors originate from a female donor with Graves disease.

The genes are TRBV6-2 or TRBV6-3 and TRBJ1-1; D is ambiguous. This CDR3 has 14 residues. Germline V lookup: CDR1 MNHEY, CDR2 SVGEGT. V was pared by 0 bases and J by 1 base, with 6 bases between. The CDR3 DNA follows: TGTGCCAGCAGTTACTCGGCCAGGAACACTGAAGCTTTCTTT. This codes for CASSYSARNTEAFF.

The chain recombines TRBV19 with TRBJ1-1; 10 bases are a match to TRBD1. The junction had 8 bases not matched to a gene; V was cut back by 3 bases and J by 7 bases. This CDR3 is 15 amino acids long. Germline-derived CDR1 and CDR2 are LNHDA and SQIVND (reference sequence). The CDR3 reads CASSIGTGALGEAFF. CDR3 DNA sequence: TGTGCCAGTAGTATTGGGACAGGGGCCTTAGGTGAAGCTTTCTTT.

This clonotype has a handful of counts. This rearrangement joins TRBV4-1 to TRBJ1-5; 7 nucleotides match TRBD1. The junction had 5 bases not matched to a gene; V was cut back by 1 base and J by 5 bases. This CDR3 comprises 15 residues. The germline gives CDR1 MGHRA, CDR2 YSYEKL. The chain's CDR3 is CASSQVRGRDQPQHF. CDR3 coding DNA: TGCGCCAGCAGCCAAGTAAGGGGGCGGGATCAGCCCCAGCATTTT.

Many counts were recorded for this clonotype. CDR3 residues: CASSLGDRPYEQYF. The CDR3 bases are TGTGCCAGCAGCTTAGGTGACAGACCTTACGAGCAGTACTTC. This chain links TRBV7-2 with TRBJ2-7; perhaps TRBD1 as D (5 bases). The CDR3 covers 14 residues. Germline assignment: CDR1 SGHTA and CDR2 FQGNSA. V was shortened by 1 base and J by 4 bases, with 11 bases between the two germline ends.

This clonotype was seen more than once but under ten times. This rearrangement joins TRBV7-2 to TRBJ2-4, with 9 bases fitting TRBD1. J was trimmed by 0 bases and V by 2 bases; bases with no gene match: 11. Germline V lookup: CDR1 SGHTA, CDR2 FQGNSA. CDR3 length: 19 amino acids. CDR3 region: CASSLRTGAETLAKNIQYF. The CDR3 DNA follows: TGTGCCAGCAGCTTACGGACAGGGGCAGAGACGTTAGCCAAAAACATTCAGTACTTC.

This clonotype was picked up many times. V gene TRBV11-2 combines with J gene TRBJ1-5; D remains ambiguous. Germline CDR1 SGHAT, CDR2 FQNNGV. CDR3 size: 15 residues. Trimming took 0 bases from V and 4 from J, leaving 10 bases between them. CDR3 sequence: CASSLDSILNQPQHF. CDR3 nucleotide sequence: TGTGCCAGCAGCTTAGACAGCATTCTTAATCAGCCCCAGCATTTT. The full variable domain, completed using reference TRBV11-2 and TRBJ1-5, is EAGVAQSPRYKIIEKRQSVAFWCNPISGHATLYWYQQILGQGPKLLIQFQNNGVVDDSQLPKDRFSAERLKGVDSTLKIQPAKLEDSAVYLCASSLDSILNQPQHFGDGTRLSIL.